This T cell receptor beta chain appears in the sequencing data of a study of T cells in Graves' hyperthyroidism and ophthalmopathy. Study-wide context: Peripheral blood was obtained at initial diagnosis, preceding any treatment.

V shed 6 bases and J 4 bases; nucleotides not matched to a gene: 9. The CDR3 totals 14 residues. The V gene's germline CDR1 is MNHEY and CDR2 SMNVEV (reference sequence). Diagnoses were established using clinical symptoms, serum thyroxine and TRAb, thyroid ultrasound and orbital computed tomography. PBMCs were sourced from about 10 ml fresh peripheral blood. Amplification targeted TCR beta CDR3 regions from RNA transcripts. First-round RT-PCR with HTBI primers amplified the TCR CDR3 region. TCRdb reprocessed the multiplex PCR reads with MiXCR, giving one entry per CDR3 protein. The data show 450,000 to 600,000 distinct CDR3 sequences, around 20% seen once. This clonotype has a count of ten or more.

This chain links TRBV27 with TRBJ2-7, with 7 positions matching TRBD1. The sample consisted of blood. This sequence was found in a man aged 35-49 years with Graves' ophthalmopathy. In DNA form, the CDR3 reads TGTGCCAGCAGCTTAGGACAGGCCCAATACGAGCAGTACTTC. Translated, it gives CASSLGQAQYEQYF.